A single sample is the source of the 20 T cell receptor beta chains below, sequenced in a study of blood T cells in healthy people across ages. Primers used in a second PCR of roughly 6 to 11 cycles were a sample-barcoded 5' primer and a J-beta primer mix. Via MiXCR, TCRdb re-called the 5' RACE reads, giving one row per CDR3 protein. Here the sample spans about 800,000 distinct CDR3 sequences, about 25% being singletons. These sequences were also reported in another study, on T cells of mothers and their children.

The specimen was blood. These TCRs come from a boy aged 5-17 years in good health.

The chain has TRBV4-3 and TRBJ2-5; D may be TRBD1 (5 bases). The CDR3 spans 15 residues. The germline V gene has CDR1 LGHNA and CDR2 YSLEER. V lost 0 bases and J 2 bases, leaving 10 bases between the germline ends. This CDR3 reads CASSQDVTGQETQYF. Here the CDR3 DNA reads TGCGCCAGCAGCCAAGATGTTACAGGTCAAGAGACCCAGTACTTC.

V usage is TRBV15 and J usage is TRBJ2-7; D not certain. V lost 4 bases to trimming and J lost 4 bases, with 11 bases between them. The germline CDR1 and CDR2 sequences are LNHNV and YYDKDF (reference sequence). This CDR3 is 13 amino acids long. The CDR3 DNA follows: TGTGCCACCAGCACCTTAGACGGATACGAGCAGTACTTC. It encodes CATSTLDGYEQYF. Full variable domain (remainder filled in from reference TRBV15 and TRBJ2-7): DAMVIQNPRYQVTQFGKPVTLSCSQTLNHNVMYWYQQKSSQAPKLLFHYYDKDFNNEADTPDNFQSRRPNTSFCFLDIRSPGLGDTAMYLCATSTLDGYEQYFGPGTRLTVT.

The sample holds a few counts of this clonotype. The CDR3 loop reads CASSSPSGLQYF. Written as DNA, the CDR3 is TGTGCCAGCAGCTCCCCCAGTGGACTGCAGTACTTC. The chain carries TRBV7-9 and TRBJ2-7, with D possibly matching TRBD2 (5 bases). CDR1 SEHNR and CDR2 FQNEAQ come from the germline V gene (reference sequence). This CDR3 has 12 residues. V was trimmed by 4 bases and J by 9 bases, leaving 13 bases between them.

This chain connects TRBV25-1 to TRBJ1-2; TRBD1 matches 7 bases. The V gene end was trimmed by 2 bases and the J gene end by 7 bases; junction bases not matched to a gene: 7. The CDR3 is 14 residues long. The V gene's germline CDR1 is MGHDK and CDR2 SYGVNS. The CDR3 DNA follows: TGTGCCAGCAGTGAAATGGGACAGTGGGCTGGCTACACCTTC. This gives the protein CASSEMGQWAGYTF.

This chain uses TRBV6-4 with TRBJ2-6; D is unclear. V was pared by 2 bases and J by 4 bases, with 3 bases between. CDR1 and CDR2 (germline): MRHNA, SNTAGT. The CDR3 is made up of 13 amino acids. As DNA, the CDR3 is TGTGCCAGCAGTGACGAAGGGGCCAACGTCCTGACTTTC. It encodes CASSDEGANVLTF.

This sequence joins TRBV4-2 and TRBJ2-5; TRBD2 agrees at 13 bases. Trimming removed 3 bases from V and 4 bases from J; junction bases left unmatched: 2. Looked up from germline, CDR1 is LGHNA and CDR2 is YNFKEQ. The CDR3 length is 15 residues. The chain's CDR3 is CASSHGLAGVETQYF. CDR3 DNA sequence: TGTGCCAGCAGCCACGGACTAGCGGGAGTAGAGACCCAGTACTTC.

This clonotype turned up a few times. The CDR3, as DNA: TGCAGCGTTTACGCGGACACAAACATTCAGTACTTC. The encoded protein is CSVYADTNIQYF. J is TRBJ2-4 and V is TRBV29-1, with D maybe TRBD1 (5 bases). The ends were cut back, 5 bases at V and 6 bases at J, with 11 bases in the middle. Germline CDR1 is SQVTM and CDR2 is ANQGSEA. The CDR3 has 12 residues.

This clonotype has a count of ten or more. This chain links TRBV19 with TRBJ2-1; 9 nucleotides line up with TRBD1. This CDR3 comprises 19 residues. J was trimmed by 0 bases and V by 5 bases; bases with no gene match: 14. The V gene's germline CDR1 is LNHDA and CDR2 SQIVND (reference sequence). CDR3: CASSVGQGRGGGSYNEQFF. In DNA, the CDR3 is TGTGCCAGTAGTGTGGGACAGGGAAGAGGGGGAGGCTCCTACAATGAGCAGTTCTTC.

This clonotype occurred a few times. The chain links TRBV7-6 to TRBJ2-5; 9 positions agree with TRBD2. J was trimmed by 4 bases and V by 8 bases; bases with no gene match: 5. The CDR3 runs 13 residues. Germline-derived CDR1 and CDR2 are SGHVS and FNYEAQ. The CDR3 loop is CASLNSGGETQYF. CDR3 DNA sequence: TGTGCCAGCCTAAATAGCGGGGGAGAGACCCAGTACTTC. The full variable domain, in which reference TRBV7-6 and TRBJ2-5 provide the parts outside the CDR3, is GAGVSQSPRYKVTKRGQDVALRCDPISGHVSLYWYRQALGQGPEFLTYFNYEAQQDKSGLPNDRFSAERPEGSISTLTIQRTEQRDSAMYRCASLNSGGETQYFGPGTRLLVL.

The rearrangement uses TRBV19 and TRBJ2-1; possibly TRBD1 for D (6 bases). The CDR3 has 14 residues. V was clipped by 7 bases and J by 1 base, with 11 bases between them. CDR1 is LNHDA, CDR2 SQIVND, per germline (reference sequence). The CDR3 protein is CASKQGWSYNEQFF. Written as DNA, the CDR3 is TGTGCCAGTAAACAGGGTTGGTCCTACAATGAGCAGTTCTTC.

The rearrangement uses TRBV7-9 and TRBJ2-7; the match to TRBD1 covers 8 bases. Trimming took 0 bases from V and 3 from J; bases not matched to a gene: 7. CDR1 is SEHNR and CDR2 is FQNEAQ in the germline V gene (reference sequence). CDR3 size: 16 residues. The CDR3 region has the DNA TGTGCCAGCAGCTTAGCTTTGGGACAGGCAAGCTACGAGCAGTACTTC. Residues: CASSLALGQASYEQYF.

This clonotype was seen a few times. The gene calls are TRBV7-2 and TRBJ2-4, with 7 bases fitting TRBD1. CDR1 and CDR2 from the germline V gene are SGHTA and FQGNSA. CDR3 size: 14 residues. Trimming removed 5 bases from V and 0 bases from J; junction bases left unmatched: 1. For the CDR3, the DNA is TGTGCCAGCAGCAGGGGGCTAGCCAAAAACATTCAGTACTTC. Translated: CASSRGLAKNIQYF.

This rearrangement joins TRBV5-5 to TRBJ2-7; the D gene is possibly TRBD2 (5 bases). The V gene lost 0 bases and the J gene lost 6 bases, with 13 bases spanning the gap. The length of the CDR3 is 14 residues. Germline V gene sequence: CDR1 SGHKS, CDR2 YYEKEE (reference sequence). CDR3 loop: CASSLAGDKGEQYF. CDR3 in DNA: TGTGCCAGCAGCTTGGCCGGGGATAAGGGCGAGCAGTACTTC.

This clonotype showed up just a few times. The chain joins TRBV9 to TRBJ2-3; 11 positions agree with TRBD1. The CDR3 runs 16 residues. V was clipped by 4 bases and J by 3 bases; unmatched bases: 7. In germline, CDR1 is SGDLS, CDR2 YYNGEE. The DNA of the CDR3 is TGTGCCAGCAGCACTTGGACAGGGGGCCGAACAGATACGCAGTATTTT. Amino acid sequence: CASSTWTGGRTDTQYF. Full variable domain (missing parts from reference TRBV9 and TRBJ2-3): DSGVTQTPKHLITATGQRVTLRCSPRSGDLSVYWYQQSLDQGLQFLIQYYNGEERAKGNILERFSAQQFPDLHSELNLSSLELGDSALYFCASSTWTGGRTDTQYFGPGTRLTVL.

On this clonotype itself: A much bigger clone sits one base away, suggesting this may be a read error. CDR3 DNA sequence: TGTGCCAGCAGCTTAGGGGCTAGCGGGAGATACGAGCAGTACTTC. Protein: CASSLGASGRYEQYF. This chain connects TRBV7-9 to TRBJ2-7, with TRBD2 matching 10 bases. CDR3 length equals 15 residues. Germline CDR1 SEHNR, CDR2 FQNEAQ (reference sequence). The junction had 4 bases not matched to a gene; V was cut back by 1 base and J by 4 bases.

This clonotype was seen a few times. This rearrangement joins TRBV5-1 to TRBJ2-5; possible D gene TRBD2, 6 bases. The CDR3 sequence is 16 residues long. Germline V gene lookup returns CDR1 SGHRS and CDR2 YFSETQ. V lost 0 bases, J lost 5 bases, and 17 bases lay in between. The chain's CDR3 is CASSLGASASQETQYF. CDR3 DNA: TGCGCCAGCAGCTTGGGAGCTAGCGCCTCGCAGGAGACCCAGTACTTC.

In its sample, this clonotype was seen a few times. The chain is built from TRBV9 and TRBJ2-3; 7 bases match TRBD1. This CDR3 is 17 amino acids long. Looked up from germline, CDR1 is SGDLS and CDR2 is YYNGEE. V shed 3 bases and J 1 base; nucleotides not matched to a gene: 11. For the CDR3, the DNA is TGTGCCAGCAGCGCCTTACCGGGACAGAGTCGCACAGATACGCAGTATTTT. Translated: CASSALPGQSRTDTQYF.

Only a few counts were recorded for this clonotype. The chain carries TRBV6-2 or TRBV6-3 and TRBJ2-1; TRBD2 matches 10 bases. Germline V lookup: CDR1 MNHEY, CDR2 SVGEGT. There are 16 residues in the CDR3. With V trimmed by 2 bases and J by 4 bases, 5 bases remained unmatched. CDR3 DNA: TGTGCCAGCAGTTACGATGGGACTAGCGAGTACAATGAGCAGTTCTTC. It specifies CASSYDGTSEYNEQFF.

This clonotype was counted between two and nine times. This chain joins TRBV6-6 and TRBJ2-5; 7 nucleotides line up with TRBD1. This CDR3 contains 14 residues. V lost 6 bases and J lost 2; bases outside the gene matches: 6. Germline CDR1 is MNHNY and CDR2 is SVGAGI (reference sequence). Here the CDR3 DNA reads TGTGCCAGCAGCCCCGGACAGGAGCAAGAGACCCAGTACTTC. Encoded protein: CASSPGQEQETQYF.

This clonotype came up a few times. The genes are TRBV6-1 and TRBJ2-3; TRBD2 might be the D (6 bases). The CDR3 has 15 residues. V lost 3 bases, J lost 8 bases, and 18 bases lay in between. Germline assignment: CDR1 MNHNS and CDR2 SASEGT. DNA of the CDR3: TGTGCCAGCAGTGACGGGCTAGCGTCCGGTATTACGCAGTATTTT. Its translation is CASSDGLASGITQYF.